What follows describes a single T cell receptor beta chain. The target antigen is unknown. Unique molecular identifiers were incorporated when the TCRbeta library was constructed. TCRdb redid the calling of the PCR reads with MiXCR, one entry per CDR3 protein. The table includes 440,000 or so distinct CDR3 sequences, approximately 42% detected once. The source of the sample is a study of T-cell reconstitution after alpha-beta-depleted transplantation in children. The study's findings and limits: At the one-year point after transplant, T-cell counts and TCRbeta diversity were found to come mostly from T cells that had been newly produced. Several hundred expanded graft clones reportedly supplied alpha-beta T cells about two months after transplant. At day 60, the high TCRbeta diversity found in some patients originated from recipient T cells and thymic progenitors that had survived.

CDR1 and CDR2 from the germline V gene are SGHTA and FQGTGA. Trimming removed 3 bases from V and 5 bases from J, with 20 bases in between. The CDR3 runs 16 residues. The sample was PBMCs, taken before TCRalphabeta/CD19-depleted stem cell transplant. The gene calls are TRBV7-3 and TRBJ2-7, with D possibly TRBD1 on 6 matching bases. The clonotype originates from a girl between 2 and 10 years old with aplastic anemia, due to receive a stem cell transplant. CDR3 sequence reads: CASSLGSGGSLNEQYF. As DNA, the CDR3 is TGTGCCAGCAGCTTGGGGAGTGGGGGCTCGCTTAACGAGCAGTACTTC.